This TCR beta chain was identified during a study of T-cell memory formation after mild COVID-19. On the study more broadly: Largely, the TCR clusters proved donor specific. The study, taken as a whole, reports: Most CD4+ clones that shrank were in CM and EM, while CD8+ ones turned up in EMRA.

5'RACE primed at constant segments yielded TCR alpha and TCR beta cDNA libraries bearing sample barcodes and UMIs. TCRdb analysed the 5' RACE reads with MiXCR anew, one entry per CDR3 protein. The table shows approximately 500,000 distinct CDR3 sequences, with around a quarter occurring only once. The germline V gene has CDR1 LGHDT and CDR2 YNNKEL (reference sequence). V was shortened by 3 bases and J by 1 base, with 7 bases between the two germline ends. This CDR3 has 14 amino acids. This clonotype was detected many times. As yet, its antigen is unknown. The sample was PBMCs or a T cell subset sorted from them (not recorded which). The chain is built from TRBV3-1 and TRBJ1-5; D is unresolved. The sequence was obtained from an adult woman who had mild COVID-19 (a few samples of this study predate the infection). Cell type and time point are not known. This CDR3 is CASSQGISNQPQHF. The CDR3 DNA is TGTGCCAGCAGCCAGGGGATAAGCAATCAGCCCCAGCATTTT.